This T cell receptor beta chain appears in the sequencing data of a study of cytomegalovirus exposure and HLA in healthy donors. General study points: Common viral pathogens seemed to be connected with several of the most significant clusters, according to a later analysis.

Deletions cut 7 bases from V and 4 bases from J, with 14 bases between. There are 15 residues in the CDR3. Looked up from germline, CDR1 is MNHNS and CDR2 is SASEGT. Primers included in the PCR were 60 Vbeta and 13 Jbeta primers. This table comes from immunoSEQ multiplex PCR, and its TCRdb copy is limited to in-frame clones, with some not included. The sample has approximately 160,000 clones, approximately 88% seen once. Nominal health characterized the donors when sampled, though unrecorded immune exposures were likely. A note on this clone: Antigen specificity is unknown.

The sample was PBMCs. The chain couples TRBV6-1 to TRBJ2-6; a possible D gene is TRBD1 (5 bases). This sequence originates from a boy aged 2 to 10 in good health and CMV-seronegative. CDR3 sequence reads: CASKEQDAGANVLTF. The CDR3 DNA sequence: TGTGCCAGCAAAGAACAGGACGCCGGGGCCAACGTCCTGACTTTC.